A selection of T cell receptor beta chains follows, all from one sample in a study of monozygotic twins with inflammatory bowel disease. For each CDR3 protein, TCRdb gives one entry from its re-call of the 5' RACE reads, without DNA. The sample table includes nearly 450,000 distinct CDR3 sequences. Material: blood. These receptors all stem from a human donor with ulcerative colitis or Crohn's disease, or a healthy co-twin of an affected twin (not recorded which). Each CDR3 is given with its conserved first and last residue.

J	V	CDR3
TRBJ2-6	TRBV3-1	CASSQLGANVLTF
TRBJ1-6	TRBV19	CASSTGTAFGPLHF
TRBJ1-1	TRBV5-5	CASSWGHSNTEAFF
TRBJ2-1	TRBV4-2	CASSHFPGDAALHNEQFF
TRBJ1-2	TRBV20-1	CSARFVMGYTF
TRBJ2-1	TRBV12-3/TRBV12-4	CASRPGSSYEQFF
TRBJ2-5	TRBV11-3	CASSPEGQIETQYF
TRBJ1-5	TRBV5-1	CASSLAPGGTLNQPQHF
TRBJ2-7	TRBV7-9	CASSFEPGQGDYEQYF
TRBJ2-7	TRBV27	CASSLSPGQGTFSYEQYF
TRBJ2-1	TRBV5-1	CASSFSAVEMYEQFF
TRBJ1-1	TRBV18	CASSPPVRNTEAFF
TRBJ2-7	TRBV27	CASSLSPWDEQYF
TRBJ2-3	TRBV12-3/TRBV12-4	CASILGGRGGTDTQYF
TRBJ2-5	TRBV5-1	CASRGWSEQETQYF
TRBJ2-2	TRBV28	CASSTPEGRLNTGELFF
TRBJ2-3	TRBV20-1	CSATRGFGTSGSLSTDTQYF
TRBJ1-2	TRBV30	CAWTDKSYGYTF
TRBJ2-1	TRBV7-2	CASSFTSGTYNEQFF
TRBJ2-7	TRBV6-5	CASSFGLEQYF
TRBJ2-1	TRBV9	CASSDRTSGTGNEQFF
TRBJ2-3	TRBV12-3/TRBV12-4	CASSLAHRGPQTDTQYF
TRBJ1-5	TRBV7-9	CASSFGGPQPQHF
TRBJ2-1	TRBV20-1	CSATWTTNEQFF
TRBJ2-1	TRBV4-1	CASSQVEISALNNEQFF
TRBJ1-5	TRBV28	CASRPSSGRGNQPQHF